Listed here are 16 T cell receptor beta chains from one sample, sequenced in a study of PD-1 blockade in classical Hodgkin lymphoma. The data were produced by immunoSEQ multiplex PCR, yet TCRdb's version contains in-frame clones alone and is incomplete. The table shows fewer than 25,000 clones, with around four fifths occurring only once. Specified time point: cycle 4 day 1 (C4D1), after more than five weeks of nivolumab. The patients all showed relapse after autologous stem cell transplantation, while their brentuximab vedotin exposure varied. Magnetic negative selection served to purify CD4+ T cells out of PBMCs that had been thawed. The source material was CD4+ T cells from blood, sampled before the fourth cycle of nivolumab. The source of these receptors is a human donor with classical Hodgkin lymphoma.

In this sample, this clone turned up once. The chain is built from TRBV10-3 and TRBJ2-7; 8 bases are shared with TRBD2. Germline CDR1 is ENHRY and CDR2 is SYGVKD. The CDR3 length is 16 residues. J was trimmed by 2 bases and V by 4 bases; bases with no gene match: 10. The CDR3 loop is CAISASLGGGPYEQYF. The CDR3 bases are TGTGCCATCAGTGCATCCCTCGGGGGGGGACCCTACGAGCAGTACTTC.

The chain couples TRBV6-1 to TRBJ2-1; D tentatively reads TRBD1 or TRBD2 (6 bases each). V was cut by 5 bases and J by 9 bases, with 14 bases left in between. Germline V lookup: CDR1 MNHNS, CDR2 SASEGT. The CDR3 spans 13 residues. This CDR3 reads CASSTGSGSEQFF. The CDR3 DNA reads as TGTGCCAGCAGTACAGGGTCCGGGAGTGAGCAGTTCTTC.

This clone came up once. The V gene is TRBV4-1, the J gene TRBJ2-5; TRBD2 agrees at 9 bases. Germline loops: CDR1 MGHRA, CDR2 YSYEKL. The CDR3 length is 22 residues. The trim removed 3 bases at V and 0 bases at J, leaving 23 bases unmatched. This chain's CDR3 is CASSQEPLAAGGLYTYQETQYF. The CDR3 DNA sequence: TGCGCCAGCAGCCAGGAACCCTTAGCCGCGGGAGGGCTGTACACGTACCAAGAGACCCAGTACTTC.

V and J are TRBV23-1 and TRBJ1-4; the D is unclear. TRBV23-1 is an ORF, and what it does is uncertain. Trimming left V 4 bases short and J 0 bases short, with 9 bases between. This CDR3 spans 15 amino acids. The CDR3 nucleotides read TGCGCCAGCAGTCCGGGGAAACCAACTAATGAAAAACTGTTTTTT. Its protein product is CASSPGKPTNEKLFF.

The CDR3 DNA is TGTGCCACCAGCAGAGCTCTACGGGAGGGCAGGTACACAGATACGCAGTATTTT. This gives the protein CATSRALREGRYTDTQYF. This chain uses TRBV15 with TRBJ2-3, with 8 bases that match TRBD2. CDR1 and CDR2 (germline): LNHNV, YYDKDF (reference sequence). The length of the CDR3 is 18 residues. V lost 1 base and J lost 2; bases outside the gene matches: 11. The full variable domain, with the rest looked up from reference TRBV15 and TRBJ2-3, is DAMVIQNPRYQVTQFGKPVTLSCSQTLNHNVMYWYQQKSSQAPKLLFHYYDKDFNNEADTPDNFQSRRPNTSFCFLDIRSPGLGDTAMYLCATSRALREGRYTDTQYFGPGTRLTVL.

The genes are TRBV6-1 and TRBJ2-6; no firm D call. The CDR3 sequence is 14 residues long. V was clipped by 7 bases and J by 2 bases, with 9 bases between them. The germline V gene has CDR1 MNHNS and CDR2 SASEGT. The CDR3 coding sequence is TGTGCCAGCAAAGAATACCCTGGGGCCAACGTCCTGACTTTC. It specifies CASKEYPGANVLTF.

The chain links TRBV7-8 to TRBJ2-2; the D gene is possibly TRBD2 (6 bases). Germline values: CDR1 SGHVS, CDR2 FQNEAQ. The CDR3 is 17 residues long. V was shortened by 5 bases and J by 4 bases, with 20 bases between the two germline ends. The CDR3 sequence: CASSRAVAEGGTGELFF. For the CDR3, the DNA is TGTGCCAGCAGCCGAGCCGTGGCCGAGGGAGGCACCGGGGAGCTGTTTTTT.

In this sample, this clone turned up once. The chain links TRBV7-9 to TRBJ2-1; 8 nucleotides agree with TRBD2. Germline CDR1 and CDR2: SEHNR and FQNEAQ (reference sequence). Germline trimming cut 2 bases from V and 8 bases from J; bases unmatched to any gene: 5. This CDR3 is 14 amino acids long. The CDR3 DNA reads TGTGCCAGCAGCTTAACGGGAGGGCCGGATGAGCAGTTCTTC. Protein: CASSLTGGPDEQFF.

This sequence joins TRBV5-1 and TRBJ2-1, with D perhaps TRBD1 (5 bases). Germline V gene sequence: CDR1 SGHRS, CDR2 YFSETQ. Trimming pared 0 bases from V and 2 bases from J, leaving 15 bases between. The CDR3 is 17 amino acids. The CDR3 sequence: CASSLGWGPGTYNEQFF. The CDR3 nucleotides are TGCGCCAGCAGCTTGGGGTGGGGCCCAGGCACCTACAATGAGCAGTTCTTC. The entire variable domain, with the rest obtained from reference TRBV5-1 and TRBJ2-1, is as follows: KAGVTQTPRYLIKTRGQQVTLSCSPISGHRSVSWYQQTPGQGLQFLFEYFSETQRNKGNFPGRFSGRQFSNSRSEMNVSTLELGDSALYLCASSLGWGPGTYNEQFFGPGTRLTVL.

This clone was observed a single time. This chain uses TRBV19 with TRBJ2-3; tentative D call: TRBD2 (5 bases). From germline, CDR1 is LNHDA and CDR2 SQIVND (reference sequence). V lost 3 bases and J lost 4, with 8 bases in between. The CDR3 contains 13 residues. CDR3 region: CASSISGSDTQYF. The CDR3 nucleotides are TGTGCCAGTAGTATTTCGGGGTCAGATACGCAGTATTTT.

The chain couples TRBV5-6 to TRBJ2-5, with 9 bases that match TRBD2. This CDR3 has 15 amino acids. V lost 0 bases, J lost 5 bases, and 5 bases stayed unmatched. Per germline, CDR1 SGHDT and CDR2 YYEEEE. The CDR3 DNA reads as TGTGCCAGCAGCTTGGGGCTAGCGGGGCCGGAGACCCAGTACTTC. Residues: CASSLGLAGPETQYF. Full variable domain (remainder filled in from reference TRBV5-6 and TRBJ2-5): DAGVTQSPTHLIKTRGQQVTLRCSPKSGHDTVSWYQQALGQGPQFIFQYYEEEERQRGNFPDRFSGHQFPNYSSELNVNALLLGDSALYLCASSLGLAGPETQYFGPGTRLLVL.

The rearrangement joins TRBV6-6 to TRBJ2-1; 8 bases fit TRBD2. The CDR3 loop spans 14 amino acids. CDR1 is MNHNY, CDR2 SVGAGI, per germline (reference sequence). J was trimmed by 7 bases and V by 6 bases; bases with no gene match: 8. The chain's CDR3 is CASSPLGGENEQFF. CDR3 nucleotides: TGTGCCAGCAGCCCTCTCGGGGGGGAGAATGAGCAGTTCTTC.

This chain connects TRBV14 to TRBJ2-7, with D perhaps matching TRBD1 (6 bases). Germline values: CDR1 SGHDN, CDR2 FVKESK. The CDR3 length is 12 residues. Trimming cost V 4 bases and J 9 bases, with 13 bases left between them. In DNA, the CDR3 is TGTGCCAGCAGCCGGGACACCACAGGGCAGTACTTC. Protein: CASSRDTTGQYF.

The CDR3 bases are TGCGCCAGCAGCTTAGTGGCGGGGGGGGTTGGAGAGCAGTACTTC. Its translation: CASSLVAGGVGEQYF. V gene TRBV5-1 combines with J gene TRBJ2-7; the match to TRBD2 covers 9 bases. V gave up 2 bases and J gave up 7 bases; unmatched junction bases: 10. CDR1 SGHRS and CDR2 YFSETQ come from the germline V gene. The length of the CDR3 is 15 residues.

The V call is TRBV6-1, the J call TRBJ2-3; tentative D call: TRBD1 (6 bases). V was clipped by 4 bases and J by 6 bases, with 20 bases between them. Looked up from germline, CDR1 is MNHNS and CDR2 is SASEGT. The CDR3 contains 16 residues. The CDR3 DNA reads TGTGCCAGCAGTGGTTCGCTGTCCAGGGGATCGGATACGCAGTATTTT. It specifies CASSGSLSRGSDTQYF.

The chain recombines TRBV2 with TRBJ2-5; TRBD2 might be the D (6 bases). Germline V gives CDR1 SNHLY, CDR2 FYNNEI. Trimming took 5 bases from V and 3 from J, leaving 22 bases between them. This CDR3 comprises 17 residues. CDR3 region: CASSHHRGLGGEETQYF. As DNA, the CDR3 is TGTGCCAGCAGTCACCACCGGGGTCTCGGCGGGGAAGAGACCCAGTACTTC.